The clone carrying this T cell receptor beta chain has more than one count but fewer than ten. Its antigen is undetermined. The sample is drawn from a study of T-cell memory formation after mild COVID-19. Study overall: Most TCR clusters belonged to a single donor. Notes on the study in general: Among clones peaking at day 37 in the second wave, SARS-CoV-2 specificity remained unconfirmed. Clones shrinking between day 15 and 85 showed a balanced CD4/CD8 split, and those that grew later tilted toward CD4+.

MiXCR, applied by TCRdb to the 5' RACE reads, yields one record per CDR3 protein. The sample consists of approximately 410,000 distinct CDR3 sequences, around 22% of them appearing once. V shed 0 bases and J shed 2 bases, with 21 bases lying between them. Looked up from germline, CDR1 is SEHNR and CDR2 is FQNEAQ (reference sequence). The CDR3 is 19 residues long. The receptor's source is an adult woman who had mild COVID-19 (a few samples of this study predate the infection). Cell type and time point are not known. Sequencing input: PBMCs or a T cell subset sorted from them (not recorded which). This chain uses TRBV7-9 with TRBJ2-3; D is unclear. The CDR3 sequence is CASSLAGWSPARLTDTQYF. CDR3 sequence (DNA): TGTGCCAGCAGCTTAGCGGGATGGTCACCCGCTCGACTCACAGATACGCAGTATTTT.